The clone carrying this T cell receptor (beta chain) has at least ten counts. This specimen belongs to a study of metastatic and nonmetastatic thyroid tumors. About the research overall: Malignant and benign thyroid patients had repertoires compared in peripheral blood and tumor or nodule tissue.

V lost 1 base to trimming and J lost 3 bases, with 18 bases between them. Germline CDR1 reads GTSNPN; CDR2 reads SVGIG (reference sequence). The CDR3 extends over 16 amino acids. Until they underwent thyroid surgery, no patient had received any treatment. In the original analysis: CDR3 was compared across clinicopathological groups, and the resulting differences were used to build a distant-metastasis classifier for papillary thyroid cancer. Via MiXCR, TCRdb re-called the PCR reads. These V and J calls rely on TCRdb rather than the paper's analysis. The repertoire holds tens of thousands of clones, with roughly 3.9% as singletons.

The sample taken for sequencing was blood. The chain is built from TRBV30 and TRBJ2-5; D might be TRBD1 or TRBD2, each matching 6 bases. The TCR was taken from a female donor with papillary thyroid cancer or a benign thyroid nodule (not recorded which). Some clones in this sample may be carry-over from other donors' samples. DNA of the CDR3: TGTGCCTGGAGTGAGGGGGGCAGGGGAACGAAAGAGACCCAGTACTTC. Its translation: CAWSEGGRGTKETQYF. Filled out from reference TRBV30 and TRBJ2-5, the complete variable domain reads SQTIHQWPATLVQPVGSPLSLECTVEGTSNPNLYWYRQAAGRGLQLLFYSVGIGQISSEVPQNLSASRPQDRQFILSSKKLLLSDSGFYLCAWSEGGRGTKETQYFGPGTRLLVL.